This T cell receptor beta chain appears in the sequencing data of a study of beta chain features in type 1 diabetes. Since all of the isolated RNA was reverse transcribed, expressed TCRB transcripts were what got sequenced. Profiling relied on immunoSEQ multiplex PCR, and the TCRdb table lists in-frame clones only, not all of them. The repertoire consists of almost 250,000 clones, with approximately 14% occurring once and the leading ten covering 0.026%. In germline, CDR1 is SGHRS, CDR2 YFSETQ. Trimming pared 3 bases from V and 1 base from J, leaving 7 bases between. The CDR3 is 13 residues long. Sequencing used naive CD4+ T cells from blood. The chain recombines TRBV5-1 with TRBJ2-5; D is possibly TRBD1 (6 bases). This TCR was sampled from a middle-aged woman in good health. CDR3 nucleotide sequence: TGCGCCAGCAGCTGGACAGTCCAAGAGACCCAGTACTTC. This translates into CASSWTVQETQYF.